One sample yielded the 30 T cell receptor beta chains listed below, sequenced in a study of read filtering for tumor transcriptome and immune sequencing. From 300 to 450 ng of RNA, a library with molecular barcoded alpha/delta and beta/gamma adaptors was made. Using its own MiXCR run on the reads, TCRdb lists one record per CDR3 protein. Altogether more than 55,000 distinct CDR3 sequences are present, roughly a fifth being singletons, with the ten largest covering under 13%. Sequenced input: a population of CD138-negative cells sorted from bone marrow. Every receptor here comes from a donor aged 40 or older with multiple myeloma.

This clonotype was recorded many times. The chain has TRBV5-1 and TRBJ2-3, with D perhaps given as TRBD1 or TRBD2 (5 bases each). V lost 8 bases and J lost 0, with 16 bases in between. The CDR3 contains 15 residues. The V gene's germline CDR1 is SGHRS and CDR2 YFSETQ. The CDR3 protein is CASTRQLSSTDTQYF. CDR3 nucleotides: TGCGCCAGTACTAGACAGCTTTCTAGCACAGATACGCAGTATTTT.

In this sample, this clonotype turned up many times. The V gene is TRBV9, the J gene TRBJ1-5, with 8 bases lining up with TRBD1. The V gene's germline CDR1 is SGDLS and CDR2 YYNGEE. V trimming: 3 bases; J trimming: 5 bases; junction bases outside the gene matches: 7. This CDR3 spans 15 amino acids. The CDR3 region has the DNA TGTGCCAGCAGCGAACAGGGGGGGAGGGATCAGCCCCAGCATTTT. Its protein product is CASSEQGGRDQPQHF.

This clonotype has ten or more counts. The chain couples TRBV20-1 to TRBJ2-7; 7 nucleotides match TRBD2. Germline lookup yields CDR1 DFQATT and CDR2 SNEGSKA (reference sequence). Trimming cost V 2 bases and J 1 base; bases outside gene matches: 2. The CDR3 contains 13 residues. CDR3 in DNA: TGCAGTGCTAGATCGGGAGGTTCCTACGAGCAGTACTTC. It codes for CSARSGGSYEQYF.

The table lists this clonotype with many counts. The V and J genes are TRBV12-3 or TRBV12-4 and TRBJ1-1, with D unclear. The CDR3 extends over 13 amino acids. V dropped 3 bases and J dropped 4 bases, with 9 bases sitting between them. CDR3 protein: CASSFGHATEAFF. Here the CDR3 DNA reads TGTGCCAGCAGTTTCGGCCACGCCACTGAAGCTTTCTTT.

The chain recombines TRBV13 with TRBJ2-3; maybe TRBD2 (7 bases). CDR1 is PRHDT and CDR2 is FYEKMQ in the germline V gene (reference sequence). V was shortened by 5 bases and J by 3 bases, with 27 bases between the two germline ends. This CDR3 is 19 amino acids long. The CDR3: CASSPSSGGLLGSTDTQYF. In DNA, the CDR3 is TGTGCCAGCAGCCCATCGTCGGGGGGCCTACTCGGTTCTACAGATACGCAGTATTTT.

This clonotype was recorded many times. The V gene is TRBV7-2, the J gene TRBJ2-1, with D possibly TRBD1 on 6 matching bases. Trimming removed 5 bases at V and 6 bases at J, with 14 bases between. Germline CDR1 is SGHTA and CDR2 is FQGNSA. The CDR3 has 14 residues. The CDR3, as DNA: TGTGCCAGCAGCACGCTCCTAGGGGGCAATGAGCAGTTCTTC. Translation gives CASSTLLGGNEQFF. The whole variable domain, filled in from reference TRBV7-2 and TRBJ2-1, reads GAGVSQSPSNKVTEKGKDVELRCDPISGHTALYWYRQSLGQGLEFLIYFQGNSAPDKSGLPSDRFSAERTGGSVSTLTIQRTQQEDSAVYLCASSTLLGGNEQFFGPGTRLTVL.

Remarks on this clonotype: Its ends do not fully match the called genes, so a read error is possible. The rearrangement uses TRBV5-6 and TRBJ2-1, with TRBD1 as a possible D gene (5 bases). This CDR3 comprises 14 residues. Germline CDR1 and CDR2: SGHDT and YYEEEE. In DNA form, the CDR3 reads TGTGCCAGCAGCTTGGGCAGGGTCTCGTCTCCGCAGATCTTC. Its translation: CASSLGRVSSPQIF.

This clonotype was detected ten times or more. The V call is TRBV20-1, the J call TRBJ2-4; D gene uncertain. V was trimmed by 2 bases and J by 5 bases, leaving 7 bases between them. CDR3 length: 12 amino acids. CDR1 DFQATT and CDR2 SNEGSKA come from the germline V gene (reference sequence). The CDR3 DNA reads TGCAGTGCTAGACCGGACCAAAACATTCAGTACTTC. Translated: CSARPDQNIQYF.

This clonotype occurred many times. V is TRBV19 and J is TRBJ1-2; 8 positions match TRBD1. The CDR3 extends over 12 amino acids. Trimming took 10 bases from V and 4 from J; bases not matched to a gene: 5. Per germline, CDR1 LNHDA and CDR2 SQIVND (reference sequence). CDR3 residues: CATQGAFYGYTF. The DNA for the CDR3 is TGTGCCACCCAGGGGGCCTTCTATGGCTACACCTTC.

This clonotype was counted at least ten times. The chain couples TRBV19 to TRBJ2-5; D not certain. V was cut by 1 base and J by 5 bases, with 11 bases left in between. Germline V gives CDR1 LNHDA, CDR2 SQIVND (reference sequence). This CDR3 is built from 14 residues. The DNA of the CDR3 is TGTGCCAGTAGTATAGGTGTCCGTCGGGAGACCCAGTACTTC. This gives the protein CASSIGVRRETQYF.

This clonotype was recorded at least ten times. V gene TRBV5-1 combines with J gene TRBJ2-1; tentatively, D is TRBD1 (6 bases). The germline V and J ends were trimmed by 6 bases and 6 bases, with 19 bases remaining between them. This CDR3 comprises 15 residues. The germline CDR1 and CDR2 sequences are SGHRS and YFSETQ. DNA for the CDR3: TGCGCCAGCAACTTTCTTGGGGGACACGGCAATGAGCAGTTCTTC. This encodes CASNFLGGHGNEQFF.

This clonotype was picked up a small number of times. The V and J genes are TRBV19 and TRBJ2-5; no clear D gene. The CDR3 contains 13 residues. V shed 3 bases and J shed 5 bases, with 10 bases lying between them. Germline V gives CDR1 LNHDA, CDR2 SQIVND (reference sequence). CDR3 in amino acids: CASSIRGVETQYF. As DNA, the CDR3 is TGTGCCAGTAGTATTCGCGGTGTGGAGACCCAGTACTTC.

This clonotype was seen at least ten times. The chain uses TRBV20-1 and TRBJ2-3; 10 bases map to TRBD2. Germline V CDR1 and CDR2: DFQATT, SNEGSKA (reference sequence). CDR3 length equals 15 residues. V lost 5 bases, J lost 0 bases, and 5 bases stayed unmatched. The CDR3 sequence: CSAPTSGVSTDTQYF. The DNA for the CDR3 is TGCAGTGCTCCCACTAGCGGGGTTAGCACAGATACGCAGTATTTT.

The DNA for the CDR3 is TGTGCCTGGAGTGTAGGAGGGGGATCGCAGCCCCAGCATTTT. Protein sequence: CAWSVGGGSQPQHF. The V gene is TRBV30, the J gene TRBJ1-5, with D perhaps TRBD1 (6 bases). Trimming left V 0 bases short and J 7 bases short, with 13 bases between. The germline V gene has CDR1 GTSNPN and CDR2 SVGIG (reference sequence). CDR3 length: 14 amino acids.

In its sample, this clonotype was seen many times. This sequence joins TRBV4-2 and TRBJ2-5; D perhaps matches TRBD2 (5 bases). Trimming took 1 base from V and 2 from J, leaving 14 bases between them. Germline V gene lookup returns CDR1 LGHNA and CDR2 YNFKEQ. The CDR3 is 16 amino acids. CDR3: CASSQGGSLRQETQYF. The CDR3 DNA follows: TGTGCCAGCAGCCAAGGCGGGTCCTTAAGGCAAGAGACCCAGTACTTC.

This clonotype was counted at least ten times. The genes are TRBV5-1 and TRBJ2-3; TRBD1 might be the D (6 bases). Germline V gene data show CDR1 as SGHRS and CDR2 as YFSETQ. Trimming took 0 bases from V and 0 from J, leaving 17 bases between them. The CDR3 is made up of 18 amino acids. The CDR3 loop reads CASSLGFDRIRSTDTQYF. As DNA, the CDR3 is TGCGCCAGCAGCTTGGGCTTTGACAGGATCCGAAGCACAGATACGCAGTATTTT.

This clonotype was recorded at least ten times. The chain couples TRBV5-1 to TRBJ2-5; D is unclear. CDR1 is SGHRS and CDR2 is YFSETQ in the germline V gene. CDR3 size: 13 residues. Trimming shortened V by 0 bases and J by 1 base, and 4 bases separated the two germline ends. CDR3 amino acids: CASSLASQETQYF. CDR3 nucleotides: TGCGCCAGCAGCTTGGCCTCCCAAGAGACCCAGTACTTC. The variable domain in full, with the rest retrieved from reference TRBV5-1 and TRBJ2-5, is KAGVTQTPRYLIKTRGQQVTLSCSPISGHRSVSWYQQTPGQGLQFLFEYFSETQRNKGNFPGRFSGRQFSNSRSEMNVSTLELGDSALYLCASSLASQETQYFGPGTRLLVL.

This clonotype came up many times. CDR3 coding DNA: TGTGCCAGCAGCGGGGACAGCCAAGAGACCCAGTACTTC. Translating it yields CASSGDSQETQYF. This chain links TRBV7-2 with TRBJ2-5, with TRBD1 identical over 7 bases. Germline CDR1 reads SGHTA; CDR2 reads FQGNSA. This CDR3 contains 13 residues. The trim removed 5 bases at V and 1 base at J, leaving 1 base unmatched.

This chain joins TRBV10-3 and TRBJ1-5; D uncertain. This CDR3 comprises 13 residues. V shed 3 bases and J shed 1 base, with 4 bases lying between them. CDR1 and CDR2 from the germline V gene are ENHRY and SYGVKD. The CDR3 DNA follows: TGTGCCATCAGTGATGGGAGCAATCAGCCCCAGCATTTT. Its protein is CAISDGSNQPQHF.

This clonotype was picked up many times. V usage is TRBV7-6 and J usage is TRBJ2-3, with a weak D call TRBD2 (6 bases). Germline V gene lookup returns CDR1 SGHVS and CDR2 FNYEAQ. The CDR3 is 14 residues long. V gave up 5 bases and J gave up 2 bases, with 11 bases separating them. CDR3 sequence: CASSQGLPTDTQYF. Written as DNA, the CDR3 is TGTGCCAGCAGCCAAGGACTACCCACAGATACGCAGTATTTT.

This clonotype was detected many times. The V call is TRBV2, the J call TRBJ2-1; possible D gene TRBD2, 6 bases. The V gene's germline CDR1 is SNHLY and CDR2 FYNNEI. Between the trimmed V and J ends, which lost 2 bases and 6 bases, there was a span of 14 bases. This CDR3 has 15 residues. The CDR3 DNA sequence: TGTGCCAGCAGTGAATCGGGACTCCTATTCAATGAGCAGTTCTTC. Translated: CASSESGLLFNEQFF.

This clonotype has a count of ten or more. The V gene is TRBV11-2, the J gene TRBJ2-1, with D unclear. Germline values: CDR1 SGHAT, CDR2 FQNNGV. Deletions cut 3 bases from V and 0 bases from J, with 18 bases between. CDR3 size: 18 residues. This chain's CDR3 is CASSFLERGPSSYNEQFF. The DNA for the CDR3 is TGTGCCAGCAGCTTCCTCGAGAGAGGACCAAGCTCCTACAATGAGCAGTTCTTC.

At least ten counts were recorded for this clonotype. The genes are TRBV6-6 and TRBJ2-3; tentatively, D is TRBD2 (5 bases). Trimming left V 2 bases short and J 6 bases short, with 15 bases between. This CDR3 contains 15 residues. Germline assignment: CDR1 MNHNY and CDR2 SVGAGI (reference sequence). Written as DNA, the CDR3 is TGTGCCAGCAGTTACCTCGCCGCGCGAGGGGATACGCAGTATTTT. Translation: CASSYLAARGDTQYF.

This clonotype has at least ten counts. V is TRBV7-8 and J is TRBJ1-1; 7 bases agree with TRBD1. There are 13 residues in the CDR3. V dropped 5 bases and J dropped 5; count of bases not matched to a gene: 5. Germline CDR1 is SGHVS and CDR2 is FQNEAQ. The DNA for the CDR3 is TGTGCCAGCAGCCATACAGGGGTTACTGAAGCTTTCTTT. This sequence encodes CASSHTGVTEAFF.

In this sample, this clonotype turned up many times. V gene TRBV7-9 combines with J gene TRBJ2-7; TRBD2 aligns across 8 bases. Losses at the gene ends were 4 bases for V and 4 bases for J; bases not matched to a gene: 12. Germline V lookup: CDR1 SEHNR, CDR2 FQNEAQ (reference sequence). This CDR3 comprises 16 residues. CDR3 coding DNA: TGTGCCAGCAGCTCGACGGCGGGGGGACCGGGTTACGAGCAGTACTTC. It specifies CASSSTAGGPGYEQYF. The full variable domain, rest sourced from reference TRBV7-9 and TRBJ2-7, is DTGVSQNPRHKITKRGQNVTFRCDPISEHNRLYWYRQTLGQGPEFLTYFQNEAQLEKSRLLSDRFSAERPKGSFSTLEIQRTEQGDSAMYLCASSSTAGGPGYEQYFGPGTRLTVT.

This clonotype was seen at least ten times. The chain employs TRBV7-9 and TRBJ2-2; 11 bases line up with TRBD2. Germline assignment: CDR1 SEHNR and CDR2 FQNEAQ (reference sequence). The CDR3 consists of 16 residues. The trim removed 7 bases at V and 1 base at J, leaving 5 bases unmatched. CDR3 coding DNA: TGTGCCAGCACGACTAGCGGGACCGAGAACACCGGGGAGCTGTTTTTT. This codes for CASTTSGTENTGELFF.

This clonotype has only a few counts. The chain links TRBV30 to TRBJ1-6, with 9 nucleotides matching TRBD1. This CDR3 comprises 14 residues. Germline CDR1 and CDR2: GTSNPN and SVGIG (reference sequence). With V trimmed by 4 bases and J by 5 bases, 3 bases remained unmatched. The CDR3 coding sequence is TGTGCCTGGACCCGGGACAGGGATAATTCACCCCTCCACTTT. This translates into CAWTRDRDNSPLHF.

This clonotype has at least ten counts. This chain joins TRBV28 and TRBJ2-7; D may match TRBD1 or TRBD2 (5 bases each). The CDR3 runs to 14 residues. The germline CDR1 and CDR2 sequences are MDHEN and SYDVKM. V lost 6 bases to trimming and J lost 6 bases, with 18 bases between them. The CDR3 nucleotides read TGTGCCAGCAGCGTACGGGACCCCGGCTCCGAGCAGTACTTC. Amino acid sequence: CASSVRDPGSEQYF.

In regard to this clonotype: The germline gene is not matched at one end of the junction; a read error may be the cause. The chain couples TRBV20-1 to TRBJ2-7; 15 nucleotides agree with TRBD2. The CDR3 has 14 amino acids. Germline CDR1 and CDR2: DFQATT and SNEGSKA (reference sequence). The CDR3 DNA is TGCGGTGCTAGAGATTTGGGACTAGCGGGGGGTCCGTACTTC. This encodes CGARDLGLAGGPYF.

This clonotype appeared once. A clone one base away is much larger, so this may be a read error. The rearrangement uses TRBV21-1 and TRBJ2-5; TRBD1 is the table's D call and was not checked against the DNA. TRBV21-1 is deemed a pseudogene. The CDR3 has 14 amino acids. This chain's CDR3 is CASRADRDGVTQYF. Written as DNA, the CDR3 is TGTGCCAGTAGGGCGGACAGGGACGGAGTGACCCAGTACTTC.